The rows below give T cell receptor beta chains drawn from one sample of a study of blood T cell repertoires in COVID-19. TCRdb's table, derived via immunoSEQ multiplex PCR, lists solely in-frame clones and lacks some. The repertoire consists of 100,000 to 150,000 clones, with 85% to 90% occurring once and the leading ten covering 0.88%. The sample was peripheral blood. Every receptor here comes from a woman in her fifties or sixties with active or convalescent COVID-19. The CDR3 runs from the conserved cysteine through the conserved F or W. The D gene is left open where the match is weak. Rows may omit the clone size; those that give it use once, few, many or a size class.

V gene: TRBV15; J gene: TRBJ2-3; clone size: .; D gene: TRBD1; CDR3 DNA: TGTGCCACCAGCAGTGGACAGGGGCATTTGACAGATACGCAGTATTTT; CDR3 protein: CATSSGQGHLTDTQYF
V gene: TRBV9; J gene: TRBJ1-3; clone size: .; D gene: TRBD1; CDR3 DNA: TGTGCCAGCAGCGCCAGGACAGGCGGCTTCTCTGGAAACACCATATATTTT; CDR3 protein: CASSARTGGFSGNTIYF
V gene: TRBV28; J gene: TRBJ1-5; clone size: .; D gene: TRBD1; CDR3 DNA: TGTGCCAGCAGTTTGTCCAGGGACAGGGGATATCAGCCCCAGCATTTT; CDR3 protein: CASSLSRDRGYQPQHF
V gene: TRBV6-6; J gene: TRBJ2-3; clone size: .; D gene: TRBD2; CDR3 DNA: TGTGCCAGCACCTTCCTAGCGGGAGGGCTGGATACGCAGTATTTT; CDR3 protein: CASTFLAGGLDTQYF
V gene: TRBV6-4; J gene: TRBJ2-2; clone size: .; D gene: TRBD1; CDR3 DNA: TGTGCCAGCAGTTACAGGGGGCGCCTCACCGGGGAGCTGTTTTTT; CDR3 protein: CASSYRGRLTGELFF
V gene: TRBV7-7; J gene: TRBJ2-2; clone size: .; D gene: .; CDR3 DNA: TGTGCTAGCAGCTTAGGTAGGACAGTGAACACCGGGGAGCTGTTTTTT; CDR3 protein: CASSLGRTVNTGELFF
V gene: TRBV7-2; J gene: TRBJ2-3; clone size: .; D gene: TRBD2; CDR3 DNA: TGTGCCAGCAGCTCTCCGGTGGGCGGGAGTATCCCAGATACGCAGTATTTT; CDR3 protein: CASSSPVGGSIPDTQYF
V gene: TRBV27; J gene: TRBJ2-2; clone size: once; D gene: .; CDR3 DNA: TGTGCCAGCAGTTTCGAGGTTGCCGGGGAGCTGTTTTTT; CDR3 protein: CASSFEVAGELFF
V gene: TRBV12-3/TRBV12-4; J gene: TRBJ1-2; clone size: .; D gene: .; CDR3 DNA: TGTGCCAGCAGTTGGGGGCGACAGGCGGGCTACACCTTT; CDR3 protein: CASSWGRQAGYTF
V gene: TRBV28; J gene: TRBJ2-3; clone size: .; D gene: TRBD1; CDR3 DNA: TGTGCCAGCAGGACTACAGGGGGCACAGATACGCAGTATTTT; CDR3 protein: CASRTTGGTDTQYF
V gene: TRBV19; J gene: TRBJ2-3; clone size: .; D gene: TRBD1; CDR3 DNA: TGTGCCAGTAGTCTCGGACAGGGGGACACAGATACGCAGTATTTT; CDR3 protein: CASSLGQGDTDTQYF
V gene: TRBV6-5; J gene: TRBJ2-7; clone size: .; D gene: .; CDR3 DNA: TGTGCCAGCAGTTACTCGCAGGGGCCCTACGAGCAGTACTTC; CDR3 protein: CASSYSQGPYEQYF
V gene: TRBV4-1; J gene: TRBJ1-1; clone size: .; D gene: .; CDR3 DNA: TGCGCCAGCAGCCAAGACAGGTCCCTAGAAGCTTTCTTT; CDR3 protein: CASSQDRSLEAFF
V gene: TRBV10-3; J gene: TRBJ2-5; clone size: .; D gene: .; CDR3 DNA: TGTGCCATCAGTGTGGGGGCGGATGGGTACCAAGAGACCCAGTACTTC; CDR3 protein: CAISVGADGYQETQYF
V gene: TRBV23-1; J gene: TRBJ2-2; clone size: .; D gene: TRBD1; CDR3 DNA: TGCGCCAGCAGTCAAGCACAGGGGGATAACACCGGGGAGCTGTTTTTT; CDR3 protein: CASSQAQGDNTGELFF
V gene: TRBV4-2; J gene: TRBJ2-1; clone size: .; D gene: .; CDR3 DNA: TGTGCCAGCAGCCAATGGTCACAGGGCCACAATGAGCAGTTCTTC; CDR3 protein: CASSQWSQGHNEQFF
V gene: TRBV28; J gene: TRBJ2-5; clone size: .; D gene: .; CDR3 DNA: TGTGCCAGCAGTTTAGTCGACAGCTCTCAAGAGACCCAGTACTTC; CDR3 protein: CASSLVDSSQETQYF
V gene: TRBV3-1/TRBV3-2; J gene: TRBJ2-3; clone size: .; D gene: .; CDR3 DNA: TGTGCCAGCAGCCTCCCTGGACTGAAGGGGCAGTATTTT; CDR3 protein: CASSLPGLKGQYF
V gene: TRBV5-4; J gene: TRBJ1-3; clone size: .; D gene: TRBD1; CDR3 DNA: TGTGCCAGCAGCATTGGGGGGACAGGGTTCAGTGGAAACACCATATATTTT; CDR3 protein: CASSIGGTGFSGNTIYF
V gene: TRBV18; J gene: TRBJ1-2; clone size: .; D gene: TRBD1; CDR3 DNA: TGTGCCAGCTCACCGAAAATGGGACAGGGATTCGGCTACACCTTC; CDR3 protein: CASSPKMGQGFGYTF
V gene: TRBV7-9; J gene: TRBJ2-3; clone size: .; D gene: TRBD2; CDR3 DNA: TGTGCCAGCAGCCTCTGGACTAGCGGGAGGACAGATACGCAGTATTTT; CDR3 protein: CASSLWTSGRTDTQYF
V gene: TRBV14; J gene: TRBJ2-7; clone size: few; D gene: TRBD2; CDR3 DNA: TGTGCCAGCAGCCTCAGACTAGCGGGCATAACTTCCTACGAGCAGTACTTC; CDR3 protein: CASSLRLAGITSYEQYF
V gene: TRBV6-5; J gene: TRBJ1-2; clone size: .; D gene: .; CDR3 DNA: TGTGCCAGCATACCTACCACAGGGTTTGTCCCTGGCTACACCTTC; CDR3 protein: CASIPTTGFVPGYTF
V gene: TRBV5-6; J gene: TRBJ2-3; clone size: .; D gene: .; CDR3 DNA: TGTGCCAGCAGCTTGAGGGCGGGACGGGGGACTGTGGGTACGCAGTATTTT; CDR3 protein: CASSLRAGRGTVGTQYF
V gene: TRBV7-2; J gene: TRBJ2-5; clone size: .; D gene: .; CDR3 DNA: TGTGCCAGCAGCGGAAAACACGGGGGGCGGGGAGAGACCCAGTACTTC; CDR3 protein: CASSGKHGGRGETQYF
V gene: TRBV7-3; J gene: TRBJ2-1; clone size: .; D gene: .; CDR3 DNA: TGTGCCAGCAGCTTACGATACGGGGACAATGAGCAGTTCTTC; CDR3 protein: CASSLRYGDNEQFF
V gene: TRBV13; J gene: TRBJ2-5; clone size: .; D gene: TRBD2; CDR3 DNA: TGTGCCAGCAGCCCCCTTGGCGGGAGGGCCGGGGAGACCCAGTACTTC; CDR3 protein: CASSPLGGRAGETQYF
V gene: TRBV5-6; J gene: TRBJ2-1; clone size: .; D gene: TRBD2; CDR3 DNA: TGTGCCAGCAGCTTGGTCAGCGGGATTAGCGATGAGCAGTTCTTC; CDR3 protein: CASSLVSGISDEQFF
V gene: TRBV28; J gene: TRBJ1-3; clone size: few; D gene: .; CDR3 DNA: TGTGCCAGCAGGGCAGGGGCCCGCTCTGGAAACACCATATATTTT; CDR3 protein: CASRAGARSGNTIYF
V gene: TRBV6-2/TRBV6-3; J gene: TRBJ2-3; clone size: once; D gene: TRBD2; CDR3 DNA: TGTGCCAGCAGCCCGGGACTAGCGGGCACAGATACGCAGTATTTT; CDR3 protein: CASSPGLAGTDTQYF
V gene: TRBV5-1; J gene: TRBJ1-2; clone size: .; D gene: .; CDR3 DNA: TGCGCCAGCAGCTTGGCCACAGGTCTCCACTATGGCTACACCTTC; CDR3 protein: CASSLATGLHYGYTF
V gene: TRBV2; J gene: TRBJ2-1; clone size: .; D gene: .; CDR3 DNA: TGTGCCAGCAGTGAAACCCCACAGTTCCGTGAGCAGTTCTTC; CDR3 protein: CASSETPQFREQFF
V gene: TRBV7-2; J gene: TRBJ1-5; clone size: .; D gene: .; CDR3 DNA: TGTGCCAGCAGTCCGGGTAGCCAGCCCCAGCATTTT; CDR3 protein: CASSPGSQPQHF
V gene: TRBV5-4; J gene: TRBJ2-2; clone size: .; D gene: TRBD2; CDR3 DNA: TGTGCCAGCAGCTTGGCGGGAGGGCCGATCGGGGAGCTGTTTTTT; CDR3 protein: CASSLAGGPIGELFF
V gene: TRBV3-1/TRBV3-2; J gene: TRBJ1-3; clone size: .; D gene: TRBD1; CDR3 DNA: TGTGCCAGCAGCCACCATTCAACCGGGACAGGGGCTGGAAACACCATATATTTT; CDR3 protein: CASSHHSTGTGAGNTIYF
V gene: TRBV2; J gene: TRBJ1-4; clone size: .; D gene: TRBD1; CDR3 DNA: TGTGCCAGCAGTGACGGGACAGCTAATGAAAAACTGTTTTTT; CDR3 protein: CASSDGTANEKLFF
V gene: TRBV7-9; J gene: TRBJ1-1; clone size: .; D gene: TRBD1; CDR3 DNA: TGTGCCAGCAGCTTATCAGGGGGCAAAACTGAAGCTTTCTTT; CDR3 protein: CASSLSGGKTEAFF
V gene: TRBV4-2; J gene: TRBJ1-6; clone size: .; D gene: TRBD1; CDR3 DNA: TGTGCCAGCAGCCGGGGACAGGGGGATTCACCCCTCCACTTT; CDR3 protein: CASSRGQGDSPLHF
V gene: TRBV19; J gene: TRBJ2-3; clone size: .; D gene: TRBD1; CDR3 DNA: TGTGCCAGTAACGACAGGGGGCAGGCAGATACGCAGTATTTT; CDR3 protein: CASNDRGQADTQYF
V gene: TRBV3-1/TRBV3-2; J gene: TRBJ2-5; clone size: .; D gene: TRBD2; CDR3 DNA: TGTGCCAGCAGCCAAGCTAGCGGGAGTAGGGAGACCCAGTACTTC; CDR3 protein: CASSQASGSRETQYF
V gene: TRBV29-1; J gene: TRBJ1-2; clone size: few; D gene: TRBD1; CDR3 DNA: TGCAGCGTTGGAACTTCAGGGGGGATGGGCTACACCTTC; CDR3 protein: CSVGTSGGMGYTF
V gene: TRBV18; J gene: TRBJ2-6; clone size: .; D gene: TRBD1; CDR3 DNA: TGTGCCAGCTCACCACAGACAGGGGGCGCGACAGGGGCCAACGTCCTGACTTTC; CDR3 protein: CASSPQTGGATGANVLTF